The sequence of this TCR beta chain was determined in a study of STAT5B mutations in CD4+ large granular lymphocyte leukemia. The repertoire was sequenced with immunoSEQ multiplex PCR; TCRdb's copy has only in-frame clones and lacks some. The table lists 45,000 to 55,000 clones, 55% to 75% of them singletons. Healthy controls were blood donor buffy coats. After removal of 7 bases from V and 2 bases from J, the junction contained 6 bases not matched to a gene. The CDR3 has 14 residues. Germline CDR1 is ENHRY and CDR2 is SYGVKD. Notes on the study in general: TRBV06-family usage was enriched in top patient clones (8/27) versus controls (2/35). Main leukemic clonotypes were patient-specific, but roughly 25% appeared at low frequency elsewhere.

Worth noting for this clone: Its antigen remains unknown.

The rearrangement joins TRBV10-3 to TRBJ2-7, with TRBD1 matching 9 bases. This sequence originates from a human donor in good health. The sequencing input was CD4+ T cells from blood buffy coats. The CDR3 bases are TGTGCCATCACTCCAGACAGGGGGGCCTACGAGCAGTACGTC. Translating gives CAITPDRGAYEQYV.